A single sample gave rise to the 25 T cell receptor beta chains below, sequenced in a study of T and B cells in COVID-19 patients. BIOMED2 TRB-A/B primer pools were used in multiplex TRB PCR. TCRdb passed the multiplex PCR reads through MiXCR, listing each CDR3 protein once. The data contain about 8,900 distinct CDR3 sequences, 37% of them singletons. Each TRB amplification used roughly 240-550 ng of genomic DNA from blood. The sequenced material came from blood. Every receptor here comes from a human donor with active COVID-19.

The chain employs TRBV6-1 and TRBJ2-2, with D tentatively TRBD2 (6 bases). CDR1 is MNHNS and CDR2 is SASEGT in the germline V gene. Trimming removed 3 bases from V and 6 bases from J, with 14 bases in between. This CDR3 is built from 15 residues. For the CDR3, the DNA is TGTGCCAGCAGTGAGATGGGGGGAAGGTCCGGGGAGCTGTTTTTT. It is translated as CASSEMGGRSGELFF.

This chain uses TRBV5-4 with TRBJ2-3; possibly TRBD1 or TRBD2 for D (5 bases each). The germline CDR1 and CDR2 sequences are SGHNT and YYREEE (reference sequence). The CDR3 has 16 residues. Trimming took off 3 bases at V and 4 bases at J, with 18 bases between the two ends. CDR3 sequence: CASSSPPGRLADTQYF. As DNA, the CDR3 is TGTGCCAGCAGCTCTCCGCCGGGGCGGTTGGCAGATACGCAGTATTTT. Drawing the rest from reference TRBV5-4 and TRBJ2-3, the complete variable domain is ETGVTQSPTHLIKTRGQQVTLRCSSQSGHNTVSWYQQALGQGPQFIFQYYREEENGRGNFPPRFSGLQFPNYSSELNVNALELDDSALYLCASSSPPGRLADTQYFGPGTRLTVL.

V gene TRBV11-3 combines with J gene TRBJ1-3, with 8 bases aligning to TRBD1. CDR1 and CDR2 (germline): SGHNT, YENEEA. The CDR3 covers 15 residues. Trimming at V came to 6 bases and at J to 7 bases, leaving 11 bases not matched to a gene. CDR3 loop: CASRDRQGSGNTIYF. Written as DNA, the CDR3 is TGTGCCAGCAGGGATCGACAGGGGTCAGGCAACACCATATATTTT.

This rearrangement joins TRBV29-1 to TRBJ1-2, with 11 bases matching TRBD1. The CDR3 covers 16 residues. V was pared by 8 bases and J by 2 bases, with 13 bases of the junction left unmatched. Germline loops: CDR1 SQVTM, CDR2 ANQGSEA. CDR3 coding DNA: TGCAGCACATCCTCCGGGACAGGGGGGGGGAACTATGGCTACACCTTC. Protein sequence: CSTSSGTGGGNYGYTF.

V usage is TRBV12-3 or TRBV12-4 and J usage is TRBJ2-7; tentatively, D is TRBD1 (7 bases). Trimming took off 6 bases at V and 0 bases at J, with 12 bases between the two ends. The CDR3 spans 14 residues. CDR3 sequence reads: CASREGAGSYEQYF. CDR3 bases: TGTGCCAGCAGGGAGGGGGCGGGCTCCTACGAGCAGTACTTC.

The chain joins TRBV11-3 to TRBJ2-1; 15 nucleotides match TRBD2. V lost 5 bases, J lost 5 bases, and 10 bases stayed unmatched. Germline V gene sequence: CDR1 SGHNT, CDR2 YENEEA. The CDR3 has 18 residues. Here the CDR3 reads CASSRSGTSGGPHNEQFF. The CDR3 bases are TGTGCCAGCAGCCGCTCCGGGACTAGCGGGGGGCCCCACAATGAGCAGTTCTTC.

The chain joins TRBV24-1 to TRBJ2-3; a possible D gene is TRBD1 (6 bases). Germline V lookup: CDR1 KGHDR, CDR2 SFDVKD. Trimming pared 11 bases from V and 1 base from J, leaving 21 bases between. The CDR3 totals 16 residues. CDR3 protein: CAIDFRAGDGTDTQYF. CDR3 sequence (DNA): TGTGCCATTGATTTCAGGGCAGGGGATGGCACAGATACGCAGTATTTT.

Notes on this clonotype: This may be a read error: a much more frequent sequence differs by one nucleotide. The chain carries TRBV11-1 and TRBJ2-7; either TRBD1 or TRBD2 may supply D (5 bases each). CDR3 size: 15 residues. The V gene lost 5 bases and the J gene lost 2 bases, with 16 bases spanning the gap. The germline gives CDR1 SGHAT, CDR2 FQDESV (reference sequence). The CDR3 sequence is CASSKTMGETYEQYF. The CDR3 DNA reads TGTGCCAGCAGCAAGACCATGGGGGAGACCTACGAGCAGTACTTC.

This clonotype qualifies as large. This CDR3 reads CASSFTLAGEQYF. CDR3 bases: TGTGCCAGCAGTTTCACCCTAGCTGGCGAGCAGTACTTC. V is TRBV27 and J is TRBJ2-7; a weak D match, TRBD2 (5 bases). Germline V gene sequence: CDR1 MNHEY, CDR2 SMNVEV (reference sequence). The CDR3 is 13 amino acids. The V end lost 3 bases, the J end lost 6 bases, and 12 bases lay between the germline ends.

The chain is built from TRBV12-3 or TRBV12-4 and TRBJ2-6; D is undetermined. This CDR3 comprises 16 residues. Trimming cost V 3 bases and J 4 bases, with 13 bases left between them. The CDR3 DNA reads TGTGCCAGCAGTTTTCTTTTAAGCGCGGGGGCCAACGTCCTGACTTTC. It encodes CASSFLLSAGANVLTF.

The gene calls are TRBV7-9 and TRBJ2-7, with D perhaps matching TRBD1 (6 bases). From germline, CDR1 is SEHNR and CDR2 FQNEAQ (reference sequence). Between the trimmed V and J ends, which lost 5 bases and 2 bases, there was a span of 10 bases. CDR3 length: 13 amino acids. As DNA, the CDR3 is TGTGCCAGCAGCCGACAGGAGGCCTACGAGCAGTACTTC. Its protein product is CASSRQEAYEQYF. The full variable domain, completed using reference TRBV7-9 and TRBJ2-7, is DTGVSQNPRHKITKRGQNVTFRCDPISEHNRLYWYRQTLGQGPEFLTYFQNEAQLEKSRLLSDRFSAERPKGSFSTLEIQRTEQGDSAMYLCASSRQEAYEQYFGPGTRLTVT.

V gene TRBV6-5 combines with J gene TRBJ2-5; D is perhaps TRBD2 (6 bases). Per germline, CDR1 MNHEY and CDR2 SVGAGI. The CDR3 loop spans 17 amino acids. Trimming left V 2 bases short and J 0 bases short, with 16 bases between. The CDR3 is CASSYILSRENQETQYF. In DNA form, the CDR3 reads TGTGCCAGCAGTTACATCCTTTCGCGGGAAAACCAAGAGACCCAGTACTTC.

V is TRBV11-3 and J is TRBJ1-2; 9 bases line up with TRBD1. V gave up 4 bases and J gave up 5 bases; unmatched junction bases: 5. The CDR3 is made up of 14 amino acids. CDR1 SGHNT and CDR2 YENEEA come from the germline V gene. CDR3 coding DNA: TGTGCCAGCAGCTCAGGACAGGGGACTTATGGCTACACCTTC. Translating gives CASSSGQGTYGYTF.

This clonotype was picked up a small number of times. V usage is TRBV14 and J usage is TRBJ2-5, with TRBD1 matching over 11 bases. Per the germline V gene, CDR1 is SGHDN and CDR2 is FVKESK. Unmatched junction bases numbered 6, after V lost 4 bases and J lost 5 bases. CDR3 length: 15 residues. CDR3 sequence reads: CASSPRTGGAETQYF. The CDR3 DNA is TGTGCCAGCAGCCCCCGGACAGGGGGCGCGGAGACCCAGTACTTC.

By share, this clonotype counts as medium-sized. The chain recombines TRBV19 with TRBJ2-2; D call uncertain. The germline V and J ends were trimmed by 4 bases and 4 bases, with 4 bases remaining between them. CDR1 and CDR2 from the germline V gene are LNHDA and SQIVND (reference sequence). The length of the CDR3 is 12 residues. The DNA of the CDR3 is TGTGCCAGTAGTAACGTCACCGGGGAGCTGTTTTTT. Its protein is CASSNVTGELFF.

This clonotype was counted once. V gene TRBV6-5 combines with J gene TRBJ1-5, with 7 bases matching TRBD1. Trimming removed 11 bases from V and 0 bases from J; junction bases left unmatched: 19. This CDR3 has 18 amino acids. Germline assignment: CDR1 MNHEY and CDR2 SVGAGI. The DNA of the CDR3 is TGTGCCCGCACGAATTTCCGGGACAGAGAAGTTAGCAATCAGCCCCAGCATTTT. It encodes CARTNFRDREVSNQPQHF.

This clonotype was detected a few times. J is TRBJ2-5 and V is TRBV27; 11 bases agree with TRBD2. The germline gives CDR1 MNHEY, CDR2 SMNVEV (reference sequence). J was trimmed by 2 bases and V by 5 bases; bases with no gene match: 4. The CDR3 has 15 amino acids. CDR3: CASSRGTSGQETQYF. CDR3 in DNA: TGTGCCAGCAGTCGGGGGACTAGCGGACAAGAGACCCAGTACTTC.

This rearrangement joins TRBV24-1 to TRBJ2-1, with 10 bases matching TRBD2. This CDR3 spans 15 amino acids. Germline trimming cut 5 bases from V and 2 bases from J; bases unmatched to any gene: 2. Germline CDR1 reads KGHDR; CDR2 reads SFDVKD. For the CDR3, the DNA is TGTGCCACCAGTGTACTAGCGGGACCCTACAATGAGCAGTTCTTC. It is translated as CATSVLAGPYNEQFF.

The gene calls are TRBV18 and TRBJ2-3; 11 bases agree with TRBD2. The J segment lost 6 bases and the V segment lost 0 bases, leaving 5 bases of the junction unmatched. This CDR3 is built from 16 residues. The germline gives CDR1 KGHSH, CDR2 LQKENI. CDR3 sequence (DNA): TGTGCCAGCTCACCACCGGGACTAGCGGCAGCGGATACGCAGTATTTT. It yields the protein CASSPPGLAAADTQYF.

In this sample, this clonotype turned up a few times. The chain joins TRBV29-1 to TRBJ1-2; 8 bases align to TRBD1. The V gene's germline CDR1 is SQVTM and CDR2 ANQGSEA. V shed 7 bases and J 5 bases; nucleotides not matched to a gene: 9. CDR3 size: 13 residues. In DNA, the CDR3 is TGCAGCGCGTCAGACAGGGGCGGGTATGGCTACACCTTC. This codes for CSASDRGGYGYTF.

A few counts support this clonotype. This chain joins TRBV11-3 and TRBJ2-7; tentative D call: TRBD2 (5 bases). The germline V and J ends were trimmed by 1 base and 5 bases, with 21 bases remaining between them. The germline V gene encodes CDR1 SGHNT and CDR2 YENEEA. CDR3 size: 17 residues. The CDR3: CASSLAAGLRDGNEQYF. CDR3 bases: TGTGCCAGCAGCTTAGCCGCTGGGTTACGCGACGGGAACGAGCAGTACTTC.

In this sample, this clonotype turned up a few times. This chain links TRBV6-5 with TRBJ1-2, with 11 bases identical to TRBD1. Germline V gives CDR1 MNHEY, CDR2 SVGAGI. V trimming: 3 bases; J trimming: 8 bases; junction bases outside the gene matches: 8. CDR3 length: 15 amino acids. In DNA, the CDR3 is TGTGCCAGCAGTTATAGCCTTGGGACAGGGGGGGGCTACACCTTC. It is translated as CASSYSLGTGGGYTF.

This clonotype was counted between two and nine times. This chain connects TRBV5-4 to TRBJ2-2; D may be TRBD1 or TRBD2 (8 bases each). Trimming left V 0 bases short and J 7 bases short, with 13 bases between. The CDR3 has 15 residues. The germline V gene has CDR1 SGHNT and CDR2 YYREEE (reference sequence). The DNA for the CDR3 is TGTGCCAGCAGCTTGGCGGGGGGGACAGGCGGGGAGCTGTTTTTT. It yields the protein CASSLAGGTGGELFF.

This sequence joins TRBV12-3 or TRBV12-4 and TRBJ1-1; TRBD1 is a possible D gene (5 bases). The CDR3 extends over 13 amino acids. V was clipped by 7 bases and J by 1 base, with 10 bases between them. CDR3 protein: CASTMTANTEAFF. CDR3 in DNA: TGTGCCAGCACCATGACAGCGAACACTGAAGCTTTCTTT.

The rearrangement links TRBV7-9 to TRBJ1-1; the D gene is possibly TRBD1 (5 bases). Trimming removed 5 bases at V and 2 bases at J, with 9 bases between. There are 13 residues in the CDR3. The germline gives CDR1 SEHNR, CDR2 FQNEAQ (reference sequence). The CDR3 spells CASSLDSNTEAFF. The CDR3 bases are TGTGCCAGCAGCCTAGACAGCAACACTGAAGCTTTCTTT. Full variable domain (outside the CDR3, taken from reference TRBV7-9 and TRBJ1-1): DTGVSQNPRHKITKRGQNVTFRCDPISEHNRLYWYRQTLGQGPEFLTYFQNEAQLEKSRLLSDRFSAERPKGSFSTLEIQRTEQGDSAMYLCASSLDSNTEAFFGQGTRLTVV.